What follows is one T cell receptor (beta chain) and its context. Seattle researchers signed up patients amid active infection and tracked them longitudinally. Per the authors' pipeline: Cell counts per sample came from amplifying reference gene primers. Libraries were prepared by immunoSEQ multiplex PCR; TCRdb keeps only in-frame clonotypes and omits some of them. V, J and clone size are taken as reported in that table, and D and trimming were inferred from the DNA itself. The sample lists around 62,000 clones; 88% were seen once. J gave up 0 bases and V 1 base, and 6 bases lay outside the gene matches. This CDR3 region has 18 residues. Germline-derived CDR1 and CDR2 are SGHKS and YYEKEE (reference sequence). This sample was included in a study of blood T cell repertoires in COVID-19. For the study at large: T cells, B-cell-depleted T cells, or PBMCs provided the cDNA or gDNA that served as material.

The sequence was collected from a woman aged 55-69 years with COVID-19, enrolled during active disease. J is TRBJ2-6 and V is TRBV5-5, with 8 bases matching TRBD1. The sequencing input was peripheral blood. CDR3 bases: TGTGCCAGCAGCTTGATGGGGACAGGCTCCTCTGGGGCCAACGTCCTGACTTTC. This encodes CASSLMGTGSSGANVLTF.